This TCR beta chain was sequenced during a study of blood T cell repertoires in COVID-19. Study details: There were acute and convalescent COVID-19 samples, and they came from the United States, Italy and Spain.

Here immunoSEQ multiplex PCR was the method, and the copy in TCRdb shows in-frame clones only, minus some. Counted here are 95,000 or so clones, approximately 84% occurring once; the ten biggest clones make up roughly 24%. From germline, CDR1 is MNHEY and CDR2 SVGAGI. Trimming took 6 bases from V and 5 from J; bases not matched to a gene: 8. The CDR3 sequence is 15 residues long. The rearrangement links TRBV6-5 to TRBJ2-3; TRBD1 matches 10 bases. This clonotype was obtained from a human donor in a cohort sampled during active COVID-19. The sequencing input was peripheral blood. The CDR3 bases are TGTGCCAGCAGGTCCGACAGGGGGCTTGGAGATACGCAGTATTTT. Protein sequence: CASRSDRGLGDTQYF.